This T cell receptor beta chain was sequenced in a study of beta chain features in type 1 diabetes. Details on this clone: The antigen remains unidentified.

This CDR3 is 15 amino acids long. Germline values: CDR1 SGHTA, CDR2 FQGNSA. Trimming removed 7 bases from V and 5 bases from J; junction bases left unmatched: 12. Overall study findings and caveats: The naive, central memory and Treg TCRB repertoires of patients appeared to be more similar to one another than those of healthy donors. Any role of HLA type in TCRB rearrangement remained unresolved here. More deletions and fewer insertions at VDJ junctions were found in patients with type 1 diabetes. Among all four CD4+ subsets, Type 1 diabetes patients had TCRB CDR3s that were moderately but significantly shorter.

The isolated RNA, all of it, was reverse transcribed, so expressed TCRB transcripts were what got sequenced. TCRdb's copy holds only in-frame clones and misses some; the assay was immunoSEQ multiplex PCR. This sample has 350,000 to 450,000 clones, with approximately 12% found just once. V usage is TRBV7-2 and J usage is TRBJ1-1; 8 bases match TRBD1. The sequence came from a woman between 18 and 29 years old with type 1 diabetes. The sequencing input was naive CD4+ T cells from blood. CDR3 region: CASNPGRTGSTEAFF. The CDR3, as DNA: TGTGCCAGCAACCCGGGCAGGACAGGGTCGACTGAAGCTTTCTTT.